Listed below are T cell receptor beta chains from one sample, sequenced in a study of PD-L1 blockade in urothelial cancer. Repertoires were generated with immunoSEQ multiplex PCR, while TCRdb's copy carries only in-frame clones and drops some. The profile covers roughly 51,000 clones, with around 74% appearing a single time and about 10% taken by the ten largest. The material sequenced was PBMCs, taken around atezolizumab (anti-PD-L1) treatment. These TCRs come from a man aged 65-85 years with urothelial cancer. CDR3s include the opening cysteine and the closing phenylalanine or tryptophan. D genes are given only for firm matches. A row's size may be missing; if present it is once, few, many or a size class.

cdr3_aa: CASSELASGRAGTGELFF
cdr3_nt: TGCGCCAGCAGCGAGCTGGCTAGCGGGAGGGCGGGTACCGGGGAGCTGTTTTTT
d_call: TRBD2
clone_size: .
j_call: TRBJ2-2
v_call: TRBV4-1

cdr3_aa: CASSEFSDEQFF
cdr3_nt: TGCGCCAGCAGTGAGTTTAGCGATGAGCAGTTCTTC
d_call: .
clone_size: .
j_call: TRBJ2-1
v_call: TRBV10-2

cdr3_aa: CASSEPSYSGQGPTNYGYTF
cdr3_nt: TGTGCCAGCAGCGAACCATCATACTCAGGACAGGGGCCAACTAACTATGGCTACACCTTC
d_call: TRBD1
clone_size: .
j_call: TRBJ1-2
v_call: TRBV9

cdr3_aa: CASSSVFSGTPNEKLFF
cdr3_nt: TGTGCCAGCAGCTCCGTTTTTTCCGGGACACCGAATGAAAAACTGTTTTTT
d_call: .
clone_size: .
j_call: TRBJ1-4
v_call: TRBV5-5

cdr3_aa: CASSPGQSGYNEQFF
cdr3_nt: TGTGCCAGCAGTCCGGGACAGAGTGGGTACAATGAGCAGTTCTTC
d_call: TRBD1
clone_size: .
j_call: TRBJ2-1
v_call: TRBV6-4

cdr3_aa: CASSQDPISGTGYEQYF
cdr3_nt: TGCGCCAGCAGCCAAGATCCCATCTCCGGGACAGGCTACGAGCAGTACTTC
d_call: TRBD1
clone_size: .
j_call: TRBJ2-7
v_call: TRBV4-1

cdr3_aa: CASSQDLRPQGLSGNTIYF
cdr3_nt: TGTGCCAGCAGCCAAGATCTCAGGCCACAAGGACTATCTGGAAACACCATATATTTT
d_call: .
clone_size: .
j_call: TRBJ1-3
v_call: TRBV14

cdr3_aa: CASSPPRTSGSDRNEQFF
cdr3_nt: TGTGCCAGCAGTCCCCCAAGGACTAGCGGGAGTGATCGCAATGAGCAGTTCTTC
d_call: TRBD2
clone_size: .
j_call: TRBJ2-1
v_call: TRBV27

cdr3_aa: CAVRKEGTDTQYF
cdr3_nt: TGTGCCGTTAGGAAGGAGGGGACAGATACGCAGTATTTT
d_call: .
clone_size: .
j_call: TRBJ2-3
v_call: TRBV19

cdr3_aa: CASSIGTGGYNEQFF
cdr3_nt: TGTGCCAGTAGTATAGGGACAGGGGGGTACAATGAGCAGTTCTTC
d_call: TRBD1
clone_size: .
j_call: TRBJ2-1
v_call: TRBV19

cdr3_aa: CASSLEQGDTEAFF
cdr3_nt: TGTGCCAGCAGCTTAGAACAGGGTGACACTGAAGCTTTCTTT
d_call: .
clone_size: .
j_call: TRBJ1-1
v_call: TRBV7-2

cdr3_aa: CASSLNGRKKLFF
cdr3_nt: TGTGCCAGCAGCCTCAATGGGAGAAAAAAACTGTTTTTT
d_call: .
clone_size: .
j_call: TRBJ1-4
v_call: TRBV27

cdr3_aa: CASSLVSGSHNEQFF
cdr3_nt: TGTGCCAGCAGCCTTGTTAGCGGGAGCCACAATGAGCAGTTCTTC
d_call: TRBD2
clone_size: few
j_call: TRBJ2-1
v_call: TRBV9

cdr3_aa: CASSLGQGEAETQYF
cdr3_nt: TGTGCCAGCAGCTTGGGGCAGGGCGAGGCAGAGACCCAGTACTTC
d_call: .
clone_size: .
j_call: TRBJ2-5
v_call: TRBV5-8

cdr3_aa: CASTGTSGNNEQFF
cdr3_nt: TGTGCCAGCACCGGGACTAGCGGCAACAATGAGCAGTTCTTC
d_call: TRBD2
clone_size: .
j_call: TRBJ2-1
v_call: TRBV28

cdr3_aa: CASSLSAGASETQYF
cdr3_nt: TGCGCCAGCAGCTTGAGTGCAGGGGCATCAGAGACCCAGTACTTC
d_call: .
clone_size: .
j_call: TRBJ2-5
v_call: TRBV5-1

cdr3_aa: CASTGVMNTEAFF
cdr3_nt: TGTGCCAGCACGGGGGTAATGAACACTGAAGCTTTCTTT
d_call: .
clone_size: few
j_call: TRBJ1-1
v_call: TRBV6-1